Listed below are T cell receptor beta chains from one sample, sequenced in a study of cytomegalovirus exposure and HLA in healthy donors. Data came from immunoSEQ multiplex PCR; TCRdb stores just in-frame clones and leaves some out. This sample's table reports approximately 110,000 clones. Sequencing input: PBMCs. The receptors here all came from a man aged 30-40 years in good health and CMV-seronegative. CDR3s include the opening cysteine and the closing phenylalanine or tryptophan. A D gene is named only where the DNA matches it firmly.

d_call | j_call | v_call | cdr3_nt | cdr3_aa
. | TRBJ2-7 | TRBV4-2 | TGTGCCAGCAGCCACGCTGAGGCAGCTCGATACGAGCAGTACTTC | CASSHAEAARYEQYF
TRBD2 | TRBJ2-5 | TRBV28 | TGTGCCAGCAGCCGATCTGGGATAGCGGGGGGGCTGGAGACCCAGTACTTC | CASSRSGIAGGLETQYF
. | TRBJ2-1 | TRBV7-9 | TGTGCCAGCAGCTTAGCCGACATTATCAATGAGCAGTTCTTC | CASSLADIINEQFF
TRBD2 | TRBJ2-1 | TRBV4-1 | TGCGCCAGCAGCCAAGATGGGGGGGGACTAGCGTTGAATGAGCAGTTCTTC | CASSQDGGGLALNEQFF
. | TRBJ1-5 | TRBV7-6 | TGTGCCAGCAGCTTAGGGGGGTCCAGGGGTGGACAGCCCCAGCATTTT | CASSLGGSRGGQPQHF
TRBD1 | TRBJ2-5 | TRBV5-4 | TGTGCCAGCAGCTTACAAGGACAGGGGCAGTACTTC | CASSLQGQGQYF
TRBD1 | TRBJ2-3 | TRBV29-1 | TGCAGCGGATTTAAGGGACAGATCACAGATACGCAGTATTTT | CSGFKGQITDTQYF
TRBD1 | TRBJ2-3 | TRBV5-1 | TGCGCCAGCATGAAGGGGGCTACAGATACGCAGTATTTT | CASMKGATDTQYF
. | TRBJ1-5 | TRBV7-2 | TGTGCCAGCAGCTTAGGCAGGGATCAGCCCCAGCATTTT | CASSLGRDQPQHF
. | TRBJ2-7 | TRBV9 | TGTGCCAGCAGCGAGGGGGGGGCAGATGGCTACGAGCAGTACTTC | CASSEGGADGYEQYF
. | TRBJ1-6 | TRBV6-1 | TGTGCCAGCAGTGTGGAGGAGGGAACACCCCTCCACTTT | CASSVEEGTPLHF
TRBD1 | TRBJ2-2 | TRBV5-1 | TGCGCCAGCAGCGCCTGGACAGGGGGAGACGGGGAGCTGTTTTTT | CASSAWTGGDGELFF
. | TRBJ2-3 | TRBV6-4 | TGTGCCAGCAGTGACTGGGAGAGGACAGCCCCTAACACAGATACGCAGTATTTT | CASSDWERTAPNTDTQYF
. | TRBJ1-2 | TRBV6-5 | TGTGCCAGCGGGTTCGGGGTAAACTATGGCTACACCTTC | CASGFGVNYGYTF